This T cell receptor (beta chain) was documented in a study of shared clonotypes between healthy human individuals. Study results and caveats: Generation probabilities were higher for clonotypes shared across all four sorted-subset donors than for unshared ones.

It was CD45RO-negative cells, positively selected for CCR7, that made up naive CD8 cells, with terminally differentiated effector memory CD45RA+ cells excluded. Assay execution took place at the deep level. The method was immunoSEQ multiplex PCR; TCRdb's version includes in-frame clones alone and lacks a portion of them. The sample consists of fewer than 1 million clones, about 97% of them appearing once. V trimming: 4 bases; J trimming: 6 bases; junction bases outside the gene matches: 7. Germline V gives CDR1 MDHEN, CDR2 SYDVKM. The CDR3 loop spans 15 amino acids. To note about this clone: Its matching antigen is unknown.

The chain recombines TRBV28 with TRBJ2-2, with TRBD1 matching 8 bases. Source material: naive CD8+ T cells sorted from blood. The sequence was collected from a man aged 25 to 40 in good health. The CDR3 loop reads CASSYRGVSSGELFF. As DNA, the CDR3 is TGTGCCAGCAGTTACAGGGGGGTCAGCTCCGGGGAGCTGTTTTTT.